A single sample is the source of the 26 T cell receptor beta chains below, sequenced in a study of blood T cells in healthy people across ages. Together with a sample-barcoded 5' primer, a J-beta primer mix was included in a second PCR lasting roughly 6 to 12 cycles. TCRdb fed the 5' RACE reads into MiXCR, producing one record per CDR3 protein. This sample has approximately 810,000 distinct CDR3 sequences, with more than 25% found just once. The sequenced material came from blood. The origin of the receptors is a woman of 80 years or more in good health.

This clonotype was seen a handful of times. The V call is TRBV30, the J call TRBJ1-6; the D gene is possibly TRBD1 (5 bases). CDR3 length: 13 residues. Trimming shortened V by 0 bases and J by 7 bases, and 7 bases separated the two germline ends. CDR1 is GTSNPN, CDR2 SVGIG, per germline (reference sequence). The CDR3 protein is CAWSVHRNSPLHF. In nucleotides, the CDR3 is TGTGCCTGGAGTGTACACAGGAATTCACCCCTCCACTTT.

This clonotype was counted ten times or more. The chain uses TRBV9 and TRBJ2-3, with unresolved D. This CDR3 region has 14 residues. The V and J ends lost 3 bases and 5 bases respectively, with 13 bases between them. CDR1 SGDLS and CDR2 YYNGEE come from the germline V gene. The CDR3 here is CASSAPRVLDTQYF. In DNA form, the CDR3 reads TGTGCCAGCAGCGCGCCCCGGGTTTTAGATACGCAGTATTTT.

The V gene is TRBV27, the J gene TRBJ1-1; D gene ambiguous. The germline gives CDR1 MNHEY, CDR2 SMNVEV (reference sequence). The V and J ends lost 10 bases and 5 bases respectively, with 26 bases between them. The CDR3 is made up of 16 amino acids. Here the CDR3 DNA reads TGTGCCACCTGTCAACCCCTTGGCACGGGAAGGACTGAAGCTTTCTTT. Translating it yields CATCQPLGTGRTEAFF.

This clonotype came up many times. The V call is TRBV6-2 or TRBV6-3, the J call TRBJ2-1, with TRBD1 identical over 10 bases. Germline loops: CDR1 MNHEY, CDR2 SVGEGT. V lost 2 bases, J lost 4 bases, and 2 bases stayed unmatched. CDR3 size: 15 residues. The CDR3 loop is CASSYPDRGYNEQFF. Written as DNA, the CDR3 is TGTGCCAGCAGTTACCCGGACAGGGGGTACAATGAGCAGTTCTTC.

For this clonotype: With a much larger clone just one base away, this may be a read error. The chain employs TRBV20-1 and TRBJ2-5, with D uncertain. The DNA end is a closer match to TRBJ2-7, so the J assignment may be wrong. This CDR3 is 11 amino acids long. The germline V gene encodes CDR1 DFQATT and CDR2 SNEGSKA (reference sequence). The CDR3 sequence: CSARPDYEQYF. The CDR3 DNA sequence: TGCAGTGCTAGGCCGGACTACGAGCAGTACTTC.

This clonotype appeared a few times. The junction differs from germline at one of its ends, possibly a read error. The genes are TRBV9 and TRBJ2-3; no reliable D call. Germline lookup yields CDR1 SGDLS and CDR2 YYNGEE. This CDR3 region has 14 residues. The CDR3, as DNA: TGTGCCGGCAGCCCACCGTCCCGCACAGATACGCAGTATTTT. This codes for CAGSPPSRTDTQYF.

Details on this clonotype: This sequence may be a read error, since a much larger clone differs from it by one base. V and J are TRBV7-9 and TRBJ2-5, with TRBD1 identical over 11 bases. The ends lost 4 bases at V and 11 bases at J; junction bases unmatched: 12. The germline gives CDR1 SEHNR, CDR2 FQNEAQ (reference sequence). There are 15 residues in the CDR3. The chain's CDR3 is CASSSPDRGRNEQYF. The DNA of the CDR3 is TGTGCCAGCAGCTCACCGGACAGGGGGCGCAATGAGCAGTACTTC. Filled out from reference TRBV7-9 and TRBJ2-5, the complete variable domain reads DTGVSQNPRHKITKRGQNVTFRCDPISEHNRLYWYRQTLGQGPEFLTYFQNEAQLEKSRLLSDRFSAERPKGSFSTLEIQRTEQGDSAMYLCASSSPDRGRNEQYFGPGTRLLVL.

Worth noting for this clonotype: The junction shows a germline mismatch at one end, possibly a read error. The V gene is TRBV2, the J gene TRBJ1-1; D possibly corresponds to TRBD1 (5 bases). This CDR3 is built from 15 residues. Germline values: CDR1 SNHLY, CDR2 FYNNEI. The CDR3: CASSEGGLRNTETFF. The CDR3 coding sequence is TGTGCCAGCAGTGAAGGGGGCCTCCGGAACACTGAAACTTTCTTT.

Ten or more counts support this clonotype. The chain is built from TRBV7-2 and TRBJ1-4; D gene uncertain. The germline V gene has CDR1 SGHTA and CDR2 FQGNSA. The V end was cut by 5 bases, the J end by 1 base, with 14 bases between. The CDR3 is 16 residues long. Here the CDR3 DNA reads TGTGCCAGCAGCCCTCTGTTTGGGATAACTAATGAAAAACTGTTTTTT. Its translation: CASSPLFGITNEKLFF.

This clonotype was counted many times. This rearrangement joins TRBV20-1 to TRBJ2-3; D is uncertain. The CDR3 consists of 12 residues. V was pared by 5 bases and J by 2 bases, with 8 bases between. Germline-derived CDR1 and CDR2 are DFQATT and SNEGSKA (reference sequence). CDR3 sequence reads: CSAPTPTDTQYF. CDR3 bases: TGCAGTGCTCCAACCCCCACAGATACGCAGTATTTT.

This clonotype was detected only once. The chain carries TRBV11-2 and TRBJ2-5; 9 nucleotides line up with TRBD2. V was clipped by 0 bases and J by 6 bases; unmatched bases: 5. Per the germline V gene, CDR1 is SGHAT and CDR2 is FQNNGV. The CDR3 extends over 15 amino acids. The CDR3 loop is CASSLDGGGAQTQYF. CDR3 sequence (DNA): TGTGCCAGCAGCTTAGATGGCGGGGGGGCTCAGACCCAGTACTTC.

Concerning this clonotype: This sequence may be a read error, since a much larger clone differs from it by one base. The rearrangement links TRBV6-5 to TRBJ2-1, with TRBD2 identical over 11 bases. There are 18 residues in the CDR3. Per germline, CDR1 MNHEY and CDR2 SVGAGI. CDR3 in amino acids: CASSYTLAGGSSYSEQFF. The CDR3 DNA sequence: TGTGCCAGCAGTTACACGCTAGCGGGGGGTAGCTCCTACAGTGAGCAGTTCTTC.

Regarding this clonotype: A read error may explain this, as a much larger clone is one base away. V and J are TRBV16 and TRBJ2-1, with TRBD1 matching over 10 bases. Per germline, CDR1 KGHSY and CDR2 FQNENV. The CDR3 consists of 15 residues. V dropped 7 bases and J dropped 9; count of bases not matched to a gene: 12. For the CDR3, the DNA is TGTGCCAGCAACATCGAGGGACAGGGGTGTTTTGAGCAGTTCTTC. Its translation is CASNIEGQGCFEQFF.

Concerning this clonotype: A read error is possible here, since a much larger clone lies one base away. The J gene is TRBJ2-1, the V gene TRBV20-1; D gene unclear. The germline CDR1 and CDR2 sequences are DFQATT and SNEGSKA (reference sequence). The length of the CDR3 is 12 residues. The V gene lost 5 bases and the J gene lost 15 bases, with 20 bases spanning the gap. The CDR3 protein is CSAHPSTSHTFF. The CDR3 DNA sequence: TGCAGTGCTCACCCCTCGACCTCTCATACGTTCTTC.

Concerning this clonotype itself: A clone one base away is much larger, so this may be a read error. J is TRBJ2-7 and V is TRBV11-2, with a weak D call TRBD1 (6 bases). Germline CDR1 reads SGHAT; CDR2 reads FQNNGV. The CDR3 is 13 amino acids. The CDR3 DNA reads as TGTGCCGGCAGCTTAGCCGTACAGGGTTGGATGTACTTC. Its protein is CAGSLAVQGWMYF.

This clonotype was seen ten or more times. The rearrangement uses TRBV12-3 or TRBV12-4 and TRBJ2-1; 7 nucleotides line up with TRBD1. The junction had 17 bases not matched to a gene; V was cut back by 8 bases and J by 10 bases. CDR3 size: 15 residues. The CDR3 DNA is TGTGCCAGCGGGCCCGTAAGGGGGCGTATTAAAGAGCAGTTCTTC. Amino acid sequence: CASGPVRGRIKEQFF.

CDR3 loop: CASSPLDSSYGYTF. The CDR3 region has the DNA TGTGCCAGCAGCCCGCTTGACAGTTCCTATGGCTACACCTTC. V gene TRBV28 combines with J gene TRBJ1-2; possibly TRBD1 for D (5 bases). This CDR3 is 14 amino acids long. V gave up 6 bases and J gave up 4 bases, with 15 bases separating them. Germline V lookup: CDR1 MDHEN, CDR2 SYDVKM.

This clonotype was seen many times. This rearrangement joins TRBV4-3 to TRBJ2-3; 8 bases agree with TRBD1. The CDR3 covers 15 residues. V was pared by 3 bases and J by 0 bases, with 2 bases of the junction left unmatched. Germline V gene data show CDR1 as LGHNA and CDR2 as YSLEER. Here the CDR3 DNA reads TGCGCCAGCAGCCAGAGGACAGGGAGCACAGATACGCAGTATTTT. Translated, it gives CASSQRTGSTDTQYF.

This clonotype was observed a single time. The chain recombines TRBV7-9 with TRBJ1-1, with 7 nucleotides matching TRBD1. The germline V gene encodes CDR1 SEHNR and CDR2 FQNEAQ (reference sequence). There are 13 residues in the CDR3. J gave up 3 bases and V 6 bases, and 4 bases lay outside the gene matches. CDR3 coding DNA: TGTGCCAGCAGGAGACAGGGTGACACTGAAGCTTTCTTT. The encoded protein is CASRRQGDTEAFF.

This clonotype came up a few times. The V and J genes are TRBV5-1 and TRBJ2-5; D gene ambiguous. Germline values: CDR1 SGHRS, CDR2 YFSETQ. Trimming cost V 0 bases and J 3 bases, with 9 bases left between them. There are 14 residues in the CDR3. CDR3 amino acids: CASSLETWKETQYF. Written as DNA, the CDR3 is TGCGCCAGCAGCTTGGAAACGTGGAAAGAGACCCAGTACTTC.

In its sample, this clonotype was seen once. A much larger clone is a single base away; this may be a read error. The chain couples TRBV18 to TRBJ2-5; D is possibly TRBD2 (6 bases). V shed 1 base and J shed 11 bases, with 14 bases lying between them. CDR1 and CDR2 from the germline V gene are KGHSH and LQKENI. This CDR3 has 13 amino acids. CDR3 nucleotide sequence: TGTGCCAGCTCACCACTAGCGGAGGACGGGCAGTACTTC. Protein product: CASSPLAEDGQYF.

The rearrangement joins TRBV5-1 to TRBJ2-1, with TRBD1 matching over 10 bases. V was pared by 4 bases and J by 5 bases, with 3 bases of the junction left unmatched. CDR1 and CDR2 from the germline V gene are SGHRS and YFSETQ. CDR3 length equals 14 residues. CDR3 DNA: TGCGCCAGCAGCCGGGACAGGGGAGACAATGAGCAGTTCTTC. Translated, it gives CASSRDRGDNEQFF.

CDR3 DNA: TGTGCCACCAGCGGAACAGGGTATCTGAACACCGGGGAGCTGTTTTTT. Amino acid sequence: CATSGTGYLNTGELFF. The chain links TRBV15 to TRBJ2-2, with TRBD1 as a possible D gene (6 bases). From germline, CDR1 is LNHNV and CDR2 YYDKDF (reference sequence). The CDR3 length is 16 residues. The ends were cut back, 5 bases at V and 1 base at J, with 14 bases in the middle.

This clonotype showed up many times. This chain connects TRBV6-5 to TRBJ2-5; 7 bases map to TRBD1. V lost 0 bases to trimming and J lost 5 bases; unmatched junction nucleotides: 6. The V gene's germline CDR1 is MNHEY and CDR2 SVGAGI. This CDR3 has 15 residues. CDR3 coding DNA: TGTGCCAGCAGTTACTCGCCAGGGGGTACGGAGACCCAGTACTTC. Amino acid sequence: CASSYSPGGTETQYF.

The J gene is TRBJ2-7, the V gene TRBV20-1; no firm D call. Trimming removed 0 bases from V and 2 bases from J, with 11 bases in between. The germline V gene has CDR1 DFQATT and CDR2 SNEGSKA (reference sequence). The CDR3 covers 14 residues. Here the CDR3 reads CSAREVGVPYEQYF. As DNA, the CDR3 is TGCAGTGCTAGAGAGGTAGGCGTCCCCTACGAGCAGTACTTC.

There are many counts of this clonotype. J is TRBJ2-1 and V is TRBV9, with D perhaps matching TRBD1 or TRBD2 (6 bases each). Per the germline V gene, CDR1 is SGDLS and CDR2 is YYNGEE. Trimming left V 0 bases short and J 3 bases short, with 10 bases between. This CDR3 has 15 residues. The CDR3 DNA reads TGTGCCAGCAGCGTAGTGGGGGGCGGCTACAATGAGCAGTTCTTC. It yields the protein CASSVVGGGYNEQFF.